These 31 T cell receptor beta chains originate from one sample sequenced in a study of T-cell memory formation after mild COVID-19. Each CDR3 protein gets one entry after TCRdb re-called the 5' RACE reads with MiXCR. The repertoire holds about 250,000 distinct CDR3 sequences, roughly 14% seen once, with about 2% in the top ten. The sequencing input was PBMCs or a T cell subset sorted from them (not recorded which). These receptors originate from an adult woman who had mild COVID-19 (a few samples of this study predate the infection). Cell type and time point are not known.

This clonotype was found a few times. The rearrangement uses TRBV19 and TRBJ2-7, with D possibly TRBD1 on 5 matching bases. Germline CDR1 is LNHDA and CDR2 is SQIVND (reference sequence). This CDR3 has 13 amino acids. V lost 3 bases, J lost 7 bases, and 13 bases lay in between. CDR3 amino acids: CASSIDRTREQYF. The CDR3 nucleotides read TGTGCCAGTAGTATCGACAGAACGAGGGAGCAGTACTTC.

V is TRBV5-4 and J is TRBJ1-2; 7 bases line up with TRBD1. With 4 bases clipped from V and 2 bases from J, the junction kept 5 bases outside the gene matches. The germline V gene has CDR1 SGHNT and CDR2 YYREEE (reference sequence). The CDR3 is 14 residues long. The CDR3, as DNA: TGTGCCAGCAGCATCGGGACAGAAAACTATGGCTACACCTTC. Translated, it gives CASSIGTENYGYTF.

This chain connects TRBV7-9 to TRBJ1-5; 7 nucleotides match TRBD1. CDR1 SEHNR and CDR2 FQNEAQ come from the germline V gene (reference sequence). This CDR3 is built from 15 residues. With 5 bases clipped from V and 4 bases from J, the junction kept 8 bases outside the gene matches. CDR3 loop: CASSQGDSQNQPQHF. The CDR3 coding sequence is TGTGCCAGCAGCCAAGGGGACAGCCAAAATCAGCCCCAGCATTTT.

This chain joins TRBV12-3 or TRBV12-4 and TRBJ1-5; D is possibly TRBD1 (6 bases). The CDR3 covers 16 residues. V dropped 2 bases and J dropped 0 bases, with 11 bases sitting between them. CDR3 loop: CASSLHLDSSNQPQHF. The DNA of the CDR3 is TGTGCCAGCAGTTTACACCTGGACAGTAGCAATCAGCCCCAGCATTTT.

The gene calls are TRBV30 and TRBJ1-1; D possibly corresponds to TRBD1 (5 bases). The V and J ends lost 0 bases and 4 bases respectively, with 15 bases between them. The V gene's germline CDR1 is GTSNPN and CDR2 SVGIG (reference sequence). The CDR3 spans 15 residues. CDR3 protein: CAWSVLGGDGTEAFF. The CDR3 DNA reads TGTGCCTGGAGTGTCCTGGGGGGGGATGGCACTGAAGCTTTCTTT.

The chain recombines TRBV20-1 with TRBJ1-6, with TRBD1 matching 7 bases. The CDR3 contains 16 residues. Germline CDR1 DFQATT, CDR2 SNEGSKA (reference sequence). Losses at the gene ends were 0 bases for V and 5 bases for J; bases not matched to a gene: 7. This CDR3 reads CSARDRRGTDNSPLHF. The CDR3 coding sequence is TGCAGTGCTAGAGATCGGAGAGGGACAGATAATTCACCCCTCCACTTT.

This clonotype occurred many times. The chain uses TRBV19 and TRBJ1-2; the match to TRBD1 covers 9 bases. The CDR3 is made up of 14 amino acids. Trimming took 9 bases from V and 4 from J; bases not matched to a gene: 9. Germline loops: CDR1 LNHDA, CDR2 SQIVND (reference sequence). CDR3 in amino acids: CASVKDRGGYGYTF. The CDR3 nucleotides read TGTGCCAGCGTCAAGGACAGGGGAGGCTATGGCTACACCTTC.

This clonotype showed up just a few times. The chain has TRBV24-1 and TRBJ2-7, with 9 bases fitting TRBD1. The CDR3 extends over 15 amino acids. Looked up from germline, CDR1 is KGHDR and CDR2 is SFDVKD. V lost 9 bases and J lost 2; bases outside the gene matches: 10. In DNA form, the CDR3 reads TGTGCCACCGCCTCTTCCGGGACAGGGCCCTACGAGCAGTACTTC. Translation: CATASSGTGPYEQYF.

This clonotype was picked up a small number of times. The chain uses TRBV27 and TRBJ2-7; TRBD2 matches 8 bases. The CDR3 spans 15 residues. The germline CDR1 and CDR2 sequences are MNHEY and SMNVEV (reference sequence). V was pared by 4 bases and J by 5 bases, with 10 bases of the junction left unmatched. The CDR3 spells CASSSPGLGGHEQYF. The CDR3 region has the DNA TGTGCCAGCAGTTCACCGGGACTAGGAGGTCACGAGCAGTACTTC.

This clonotype was recorded a few times. V usage is TRBV18 and J usage is TRBJ2-4; no firm D call. V was cut by 4 bases and J by 15 bases, with 19 bases left in between. Germline loops: CDR1 KGHSH, CDR2 LQKENI. CDR3 length: 13 amino acids. The CDR3 sequence is CASSRSAHDGRYF. The CDR3 nucleotides read TGTGCCAGCTCACGTTCGGCCCACGACGGTCGGTACTTC. The full variable domain, rest sourced from reference TRBV18 and TRBJ2-4, is NAGVMQNPRHLVRRRGQEARLRCSPMKGHSHVYWYRQLPEEGLKFMVYLQKENIIDESGMPKERFSAEFPKEGPSILRIQQVVRGDSAAYFCASSRSAHDGRYFGAGTRLSVL.

This clonotype has a handful of counts. The rearrangement uses TRBV7-2 and TRBJ1-1; D remains unclear. CDR1 and CDR2 from the germline V gene are SGHTA and FQGNSA. The CDR3 spans 14 residues. Deletions cut 8 bases from V and 4 bases from J, with 17 bases between. For the CDR3, the DNA is TGTGCCAGCGTTTCCCATTTTCGAGGCACTGAAGCTTTCTTT. It specifies CASVSHFRGTEAFF.

This clonotype was counted between two and nine times. The chain has TRBV6-5 and TRBJ2-1; maybe TRBD2 (5 bases). Germline V gene data show CDR1 as MNHEY and CDR2 as SVGAGI. Between the trimmed V and J ends, which lost 2 bases and 5 bases, there was a span of 13 bases. This CDR3 has 15 residues. The CDR3 sequence: CASSYDLRANNEQFF. CDR3 nucleotide sequence: TGTGCCAGCAGTTACGATCTGAGGGCAAACAATGAGCAGTTCTTC.

The gene calls are TRBV16 and TRBJ1-6, with 8 bases matching TRBD1. In germline, CDR1 is KGHSY, CDR2 FQNENV. Trimming at V came to 1 base and at J to 7 bases, leaving 6 bases not matched to a gene. The CDR3 has 16 residues. DNA of the CDR3: TGTGCCAGCAGCCAATTAGGGGACAGGATAAATTCACCCCTCCACTTT. Residues: CASSQLGDRINSPLHF.

This chain links TRBV5-1 with TRBJ2-7; D call uncertain. V lost 0 bases, J lost 2 bases, and 9 bases lay in between. The CDR3 loop spans 14 amino acids. Per the germline V gene, CDR1 is SGHRS and CDR2 is YFSETQ. CDR3 coding DNA: TGCGCCAGCAGCTTGGTGGCTTCTACCTACGAGCAGTACTTC. It translates to CASSLVASTYEQYF.

This clonotype was seen at least ten times. The chain combines TRBV5-6 with TRBJ2-1; D gene uncertain. The CDR3 covers 13 residues. V lost 1 base, J lost 5 bases, and 7 bases lay in between. Germline lookup yields CDR1 SGHDT and CDR2 YYEEEE. In nucleotides, the CDR3 is TGTGCCAGCAGCTTGCAATGGGACAATGAGCAGTTCTTC. Its protein is CASSLQWDNEQFF. The full variable domain, its missing parts supplied by reference TRBV5-6 and TRBJ2-1, is DAGVTQSPTHLIKTRGQQVTLRCSPKSGHDTVSWYQQALGQGPQFIFQYYEEEERQRGNFPDRFSGHQFPNYSSELNVNALLLGDSALYLCASSLQWDNEQFFGPGTRLTVL.

This clonotype has more than one count but fewer than ten. V and J are TRBV7-3 and TRBJ1-1; 10 nucleotides agree with TRBD1. CDR3 length equals 14 residues. After removal of 3 bases from V and 5 bases from J, the junction contained 3 bases not matched to a gene. Germline V gene sequence: CDR1 SGHTA, CDR2 FQGTGA. CDR3 region: CASSFGTGVTEAFF. CDR3 nucleotides: TGTGCCAGCAGCTTCGGGACAGGGGTAACTGAAGCTTTCTTT. The entire variable domain, with the rest obtained from reference TRBV7-3 and TRBJ1-1, is as follows: GAGVSQTPSNKVTEKGKYVELRCDPISGHTALYWYRQSLGQGPEFLIYFQGTGAADDSGLPNDRFFAVRPEGSVSTLKIQRTERGDSAVYLCASSFGTGVTEAFFGQGTRLTVV.

This chain joins TRBV7-2 and TRBJ2-7; the D gene is possibly TRBD1 (6 bases). Trimming took off 4 bases at V and 3 bases at J, with 13 bases between the two ends. The CDR3 consists of 14 residues. Germline CDR1 and CDR2: SGHTA and FQGNSA. CDR3 sequence reads: CASSYTGSNYEQYF. CDR3 bases: TGTGCCAGCAGCTATACAGGGTCCAACTACGAGCAGTACTTC.

This rearrangement joins TRBV4-1 to TRBJ2-1, with 8 nucleotides matching TRBD2. Germline CDR1 and CDR2: MGHRA and YSYEKL. V trimming: 3 bases; J trimming: 6 bases; junction bases outside the gene matches: 7. This CDR3 is 15 amino acids long. CDR3 region: CASSHQGGGPNEQFF. DNA for the CDR3: TGCGCCAGCAGCCACCAAGGCGGGGGGCCCAATGAGCAGTTCTTC.

This clonotype has just a few counts. The genes are TRBV7-9 and TRBJ2-5; D gene unclear. The CDR3 has 11 amino acids. Between the trimmed V and J ends, which lost 5 bases and 6 bases, there was a span of 7 bases. Per the germline V gene, CDR1 is SEHNR and CDR2 is FQNEAQ (reference sequence). DNA of the CDR3: TGTGCCAGCAGCCCCCGTAAGACCCAGTACTTC. Protein sequence: CASSPRKTQYF.

The table lists this clonotype with a few counts. This rearrangement joins TRBV6-5 to TRBJ2-7, with D possibly matching TRBD2 (6 bases). Germline CDR1 MNHEY, CDR2 SVGAGI. The CDR3 extends over 14 amino acids. V gave up 0 bases and J gave up 1 base, with 7 bases separating them. The CDR3 DNA sequence: TGTGCCAGCAGTTACTCGGGGGGATCCTACGAGCAGTACTTC. Its translation: CASSYSGGSYEQYF.

V usage is TRBV18 and J usage is TRBJ1-3; possibly TRBD1 for D (6 bases). The germline gives CDR1 KGHSH, CDR2 LQKENI. The CDR3 contains 16 residues. V lost 1 base to trimming and J lost 1 base, with 11 bases between them. CDR3 loop: CASSPHPGVSGNTIYF. CDR3 nucleotide sequence: TGTGCCAGCTCACCACACCCAGGGGTGTCTGGAAACACCATATATTTT.

This clonotype came up many times. The V gene is TRBV5-1, the J gene TRBJ2-3, with TRBD1 identical over 10 bases. This CDR3 region has 17 residues. With V trimmed by 5 bases and J by 0 bases, 9 bases remained unmatched. CDR1 and CDR2 (germline): SGHRS, YFSETQ. CDR3 sequence: CASSPGQGVWSTDTQYF. The CDR3 nucleotides read TGCGCCAGCAGTCCCGGACAGGGGGTATGGAGCACAGATACGCAGTATTTT.

This clonotype showed up many times. The CDR3 reads CSVEETSNEQFF. The DNA for the CDR3 is TGCAGCGTTGAAGAAACGAGTAATGAGCAGTTCTTC. This rearrangement joins TRBV29-1 to TRBJ2-1; D remains ambiguous. Trimming stripped 0 bases from V and 7 bases from J, with 7 bases between. The germline gives CDR1 SQVTM, CDR2 ANQGSEA. The CDR3 is 12 amino acids.

This chain connects TRBV5-6 to TRBJ2-3; 10 nucleotides match TRBD2. Germline trimming cut 0 bases from V and 5 bases from J; bases unmatched to any gene: 9. CDR1 SGHDT and CDR2 YYEEEE come from the germline V gene. The CDR3 totals 17 residues. CDR3 bases: TGTGCCAGCAGCTTGGGGGCTAGCGGGAGATTCGGAGATACGCAGTATTTT. Its translation is CASSLGASGRFGDTQYF.

This clonotype was picked up a small number of times. The rearrangement joins TRBV7-9 to TRBJ2-4, with TRBD1 matching over 8 bases. The CDR3 contains 14 residues. Germline loops: CDR1 SEHNR, CDR2 FQNEAQ (reference sequence). J lost 6 bases, V lost 8 bases, and 9 bases had no gene match. CDR3 region: CASSPRGRGNIQYF. CDR3 nucleotides: TGTGCCAGCTCCCCCAGGGGGCGCGGAAACATTCAGTACTTC. Using reference TRBV7-9 and TRBJ2-4 for the parts outside the CDR3, the full variable domain is DTGVSQNPRHKITKRGQNVTFRCDPISEHNRLYWYRQTLGQGPEFLTYFQNEAQLEKSRLLSDRFSAERPKGSFSTLEIQRTEQGDSAMYLCASSPRGRGNIQYFGAGTRLSVL.

This clonotype was seen a handful of times. The CDR3 is CASSLLNAGATDTQYF. CDR3 DNA: TGTGCCAGCAGTTTACTTAACGCGGGAGCCACAGATACGCAGTATTTT. This chain joins TRBV7-6 and TRBJ2-3; 7 bases line up with TRBD2. CDR3 length: 16 amino acids. Germline trimming cut 6 bases from V and 2 bases from J; bases unmatched to any gene: 11. Germline CDR1 reads SGHVS; CDR2 reads FNYEAQ.

Only a few counts were recorded for this clonotype. The chain links TRBV4-3 to TRBJ1-1; no reliable D call. From germline, CDR1 is LGHNA and CDR2 YSLEER. The V end lost 4 bases, the J end lost 3 bases, and 12 bases lay between the germline ends. The CDR3 contains 14 residues. DNA of the CDR3: TGCGCCAGCAGCCTTCTTAGGGCGGACACTGAAGCTTTCTTT. It is translated as CASSLLRADTEAFF.

This chain uses TRBV24-1 with TRBJ2-6; 8 bases line up with TRBD2. The V gene's germline CDR1 is KGHDR and CDR2 SFDVKD. J was trimmed by 4 bases and V by 4 bases; bases with no gene match: 14. The CDR3 extends over 19 amino acids. The CDR3 DNA follows: TGTGCCACCAGTGACTCGAAGGGCAGCGGGGGCCCGGGGGCCAACGTCCTGACTTTC. Amino acids: CATSDSKGSGGPGANVLTF.

The rearrangement links TRBV7-3 to TRBJ2-6, with D unclear. The CDR3 is 15 amino acids. CDR1 SGHTA and CDR2 FQGTGA come from the germline V gene. V lost 2 bases, J lost 4 bases, and 9 bases lay in between. CDR3 DNA sequence: TGTGCCAGCAGCTTACAGACGGCCGGGGCCAACGTCCTGACTTTC. Translating gives CASSLQTAGANVLTF.

The table lists this clonotype with a few counts. The chain carries TRBV7-9 and TRBJ2-7; 7 bases fit TRBD1. The V gene's germline CDR1 is SEHNR and CDR2 FQNEAQ (reference sequence). The CDR3 is 14 amino acids. V shed 1 base and J 5 bases; nucleotides not matched to a gene: 5. The CDR3 coding sequence is TGTGCCAGCAGCTTAGTAAGGACAGGCAACGAGCAGTACTTC. It translates to CASSLVRTGNEQYF.

This clonotype was seen a handful of times. The chain links TRBV14 to TRBJ2-7; weak D call: TRBD2 (5 bases). CDR3 length equals 16 residues. Between the trimmed V and J ends, which lost 1 base and 2 bases, there was a span of 15 bases. CDR1 SGHDN and CDR2 FVKESK come from the germline V gene. CDR3 sequence: CASSQGLLAGPYEQYF. The CDR3 DNA follows: TGTGCCAGCAGCCAAGGATTGCTAGCCGGTCCCTACGAGCAGTACTTC. Full variable domain (missing parts from reference TRBV14 and TRBJ2-7): EAGVTQFPSHSVIEKGQTVTLRCDPISGHDNLYWYRRVMGKEIKFLLHFVKESKQDESGMPNNRFLAERTGGTYSTLKVQPAELEDSGVYFCASSQGLLAGPYEQYFGPGTRLTVT.